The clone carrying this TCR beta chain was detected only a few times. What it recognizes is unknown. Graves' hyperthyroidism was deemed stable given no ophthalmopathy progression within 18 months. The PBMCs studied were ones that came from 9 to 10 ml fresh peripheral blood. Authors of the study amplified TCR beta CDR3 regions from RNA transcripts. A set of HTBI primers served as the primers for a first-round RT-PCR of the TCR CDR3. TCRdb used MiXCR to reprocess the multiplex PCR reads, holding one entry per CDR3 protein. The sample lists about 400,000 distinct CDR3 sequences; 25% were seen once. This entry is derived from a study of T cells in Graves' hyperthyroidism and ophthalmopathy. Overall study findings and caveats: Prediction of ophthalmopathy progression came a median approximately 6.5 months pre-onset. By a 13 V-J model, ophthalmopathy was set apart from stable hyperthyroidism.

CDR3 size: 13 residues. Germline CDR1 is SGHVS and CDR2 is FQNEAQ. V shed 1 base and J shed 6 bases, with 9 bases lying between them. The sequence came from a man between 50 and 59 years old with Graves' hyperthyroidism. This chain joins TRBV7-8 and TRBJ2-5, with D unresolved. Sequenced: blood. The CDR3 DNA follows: TGTGCCAGCAGCTTAGGGGGTGTCAAGACCCAGTACTTC. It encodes CASSLGGVKTQYF.